This is a list of T cell receptor beta chains from one sample in a study of cytomegalovirus exposure and HLA in healthy donors. Only in-frame clones appear in the TCRdb table, and some are missing; sequencing was by immunoSEQ multiplex PCR. In the table there are roughly 120,000 clones, about 80% of which are singletons. Sequenced: PBMCs. Receptors were obtained from a male donor in good health and CMV-seronegative. The CDR3 runs from the conserved cysteine through the conserved F or W. Fields, in order: J gene, clone size, D gene, V gene, CDR3 protein, CDR3 DNA. The D gene is left open where the match is weak. Clone size appears in some rows only: once, few, many, or a class for an expanded clone.

TRBJ2-3 | . | TRBD2 | TRBV6-1 | CASSGSGGYTDTQYF | TGTGCCAGCAGCGGTAGCGGGGGATACACAGATACGCAGTATTTT
TRBJ2-3 | . | TRBD2 | TRBV5-1 | CASSLPPGLAGENTDTQYF | TGCGCCAGCAGCCTCCCGCCAGGGCTAGCGGGAGAAAACACAGATACGCAGTATTTT
TRBJ1-4 | few | TRBD1 | TRBV19 | CARKTGRNEKLFF | TGTGCCAGGAAGACAGGGAGGAATGAAAAACTGTTTTTT
TRBJ2-1 | . | . | TRBV5-6 | CASSRPRVRGNEQFF | TGTGCCAGCAGCCGACCCAGGGTCAGGGGCAATGAGCAGTTCTTC
TRBJ2-3 | . | TRBD1 | TRBV7-9 | CASSFRQGASTDTQYF | TGTGCCAGCAGTTTCAGACAGGGGGCGAGTACAGATACGCAGTATTTT
TRBJ2-5 | . | . | TRBV29-1 | CSVPRLSSQETQYF | TGCAGCGTTCCCCGACTCTCCTCCCAAGAGACCCAGTACTTC
TRBJ2-4 | . | . | TRBV21-1 | CASSKRGLAKNIQYF | TGTGCCAGCAGCAAGCGCGGTTTAGCCAAAAACATTCAGTACTTC
TRBJ1-1 | . | . | TRBV19 | CASSATTGKGNTEAFF | TGTGCCAGTAGTGCGACCACAGGGAAAGGAAACACTGAAGCTTTCTTT
TRBJ2-2 | . | TRBD2 | TRBV27 | CASSPEIASGRTGELFF | TGTGCCAGCAGTCCAGAAATTGCTAGCGGGCGGACCGGGGAGCTGTTTTTT
TRBJ2-7 | . | . | TRBV4-1 | CASSLVPGFRHEQYF | TGCGCCAGCAGTCTGGTACCGGGATTCAGACACGAGCAGTACTTC
TRBJ1-5 | . | . | TRBV6-6 | CASSQTWQPQHF | TGTGCCAGCAGTCAGACATGGCAGCCCCAGCATTTT
TRBJ2-7 | . | TRBD1 | TRBV28 | CASRQTGGWEQYF | TGTGCCAGCAGACAAACAGGGGGCTGGGAGCAGTACTTC
TRBJ1-2 | . | . | TRBV7-9 | CSSREGSTLYGYTF | TGTTCCAGCAGGGAGGGTTCTACTCTCTATGGCTACACCTTC
TRBJ2-3 | . | TRBD2 | TRBV6-5 | CASSGREGTDTQYF | TGTGCCAGCTCTGGGCGGGAGGGAACAGATACGCAGTATTTT
TRBJ1-1 | . | TRBD1 | TRBV15 | CATSRDRGGTEAFF | TGTGCCACCAGCAGGGACAGGGGAGGCACTGAAGCTTTCTTT
TRBJ1-1 | . | TRBD1 | TRBV5-1 | CASSSPRQGWVEDTEAFF | TGCGCCAGCAGCTCTCCCCGACAGGGCTGGGTAGAGGATACTGAAGCTTTCTTT
TRBJ2-1 | . | TRBD2 | TRBV4-2 | CASSQEPGGYNEQFF | TGTGCCAGCAGCCAAGAACCGGGAGGCTACAATGAGCAGTTCTTC
TRBJ1-1 | . | TRBD1 | TRBV7-8 | CASSYGTGGNTEAFF | TGTGCCAGCAGCTATGGGACAGGGGGTAACACTGAAGCTTTCTTT
TRBJ1-1 | . | . | TRBV2 | CASSEDEGRVTEAFF | TGTGCCAGCAGTGAAGATGAGGGAAGGGTCACTGAAGCTTTCTTT
TRBJ2-7 | . | . | TRBV9 | CASSVSVRTAPYEQYF | TGTGCCAGCAGCGTATCCGTTCGGACAGCCCCCTACGAGCAGTACTTC
TRBJ2-3 | . | TRBD1 | TRBV19 | CASSIIRTGTDTQYF | TGTGCCAGTAGTATTATCAGGACAGGAACAGATACGCAGTATTTT
TRBJ1-2 | . | . | TRBV4-2 | CASSQIPSGNYGYTF | TGTGCCAGCAGCCAAATACCTTCCGGGAACTATGGCTACACCTTC
TRBJ1-1 | few | . | TRBV4-3 | CASSQVPAKEKAFF | TGCGCCAGCAGCCAAGTTCCGGCTAAGGAGAAAGCTTTCTTT
TRBJ2-1 | . | . | TRBV6-5 | CASSTTSNEQFF | TGTGCCAGCAGTACGACTAGTAATGAGCAGTTCTTC